The 26 T cell receptor beta chains listed next were all sequenced from one sample in a study of blood T cell repertoires in COVID-19. The repertoire was sequenced with immunoSEQ multiplex PCR; TCRdb's copy has only in-frame clones and lacks some. The sample includes over 200,000 clones, 88% of them seen just once. Sequenced material: peripheral blood. These receptors originate from a woman aged 25 to 39 with acute or convalescent COVID-19.

The chain uses TRBV10-1 and TRBJ2-1; 10 positions match TRBD2. The CDR3 extends over 14 amino acids. V was pared by 6 bases and J by 4 bases, with 3 bases of the junction left unmatched. Germline values: CDR1 WNHNN, CDR2 SYGVQD (reference sequence). The DNA for the CDR3 is TGCGCCAGCAGCCCTAGCGGGGGTTACAATGAGCAGTTCTTC. Its protein product is CASSPSGGYNEQFF.

This rearrangement joins TRBV12-3 or TRBV12-4 to TRBJ2-3; D is unclear. V was trimmed by 3 bases and J by 4 bases, leaving 5 bases between them. CDR3 length: 12 residues. The CDR3 reads CASSLSADTQYF. CDR3 DNA sequence: TGTGCCAGCAGTTTGTCCGCAGATACGCAGTATTTT.

J is TRBJ2-1 and V is TRBV6-5; 9 positions match TRBD1. The CDR3 contains 13 residues. V shed 6 bases and J 4 bases; nucleotides not matched to a gene: 1. Germline loops: CDR1 MNHEY, CDR2 SVGAGI. This chain's CDR3 is CASRQGAYNEQFF. The CDR3 region has the DNA TGTGCCAGCAGACAGGGGGCGTACAATGAGCAGTTCTTC.

The chain carries TRBV24-1 and TRBJ2-3; 8 bases agree with TRBD1. Looked up from germline, CDR1 is KGHDR and CDR2 is SFDVKD. The CDR3 is 16 residues long. V lost 1 base, J lost 1 base, and 3 bases stayed unmatched. CDR3 in amino acids: CATSDFRGRGTDTQYF. The CDR3 DNA reads as TGTGCCACCAGTGATTTCAGGGGGCGGGGCACAGATACGCAGTATTTT.

This clone was picked up a small number of times. The chain has TRBV25-1 and TRBJ2-3, with 11 nucleotides matching TRBD2. The junction had 8 bases not matched to a gene; V was cut back by 6 bases and J by 6 bases. This CDR3 comprises 15 residues. Looked up from germline, CDR1 is MGHDK and CDR2 is SYGVNS. The DNA of the CDR3 is TGTGCCAGCAGCCCGGTTAGCGGGAGGGGGGATACGCAGTATTTT. Translation: CASSPVSGRGDTQYF.

The chain combines TRBV3-1 (or the pseudogene TRBV3-2) with TRBJ1-1; TRBD1 aligns across 7 bases. The ends lost 4 bases at V and 4 bases at J; junction bases unmatched: 9. CDR1 and CDR2 from the germline V gene are LGHDT and YNNKEL (reference sequence). The CDR3 has 15 amino acids. The CDR3 coding sequence is TGTGCCAGCAGCCTACAGGGGCGGCAGTCCACTGAAGCTTTCTTT. This sequence encodes CASSLQGRQSTEAFF.

This chain uses TRBV15 with TRBJ1-1; 9 nucleotides line up with TRBD1. The J segment lost 4 bases and the V segment lost 3 bases, leaving 6 bases of the junction unmatched. The germline gives CDR1 LNHNV, CDR2 YYDKDF (reference sequence). This CDR3 comprises 15 residues. Here the CDR3 reads CATSRDRGGSTEAFF. Written as DNA, the CDR3 is TGTGCCACCAGCAGGGACAGGGGAGGGAGCACTGAAGCTTTCTTT.

The chain is built from TRBV6-5 and TRBJ2-7, with 8 bases aligning to TRBD1. CDR3 size: 13 residues. Germline-derived CDR1 and CDR2 are MNHEY and SVGAGI. The V segment lost 6 bases and the J segment 7 bases; nucleotides outside the gene matches: 8. DNA of the CDR3: TGTGCCAGCAGGGGGACAGGCGCTGGGGAGCAGTACTTC. Protein sequence: CASRGTGAGEQYF.

CDR3 in amino acids: CASSVDLWGSASGSTDTQYF. CDR3 sequence (DNA): TGTGCCAGCAGCGTAGACCTGTGGGGGTCGGCTAGCGGGAGCACAGATACGCAGTATTTT. This chain joins TRBV9 and TRBJ2-3; 8 positions match TRBD2. V lost 0 bases to trimming and J lost 0 bases; unmatched junction nucleotides: 15. The CDR3 loop spans 20 amino acids. Germline V gives CDR1 SGDLS, CDR2 YYNGEE.

The chain joins TRBV7-6 to TRBJ2-3; 9 bases align to TRBD2. J was trimmed by 9 bases and V by 5 bases; bases with no gene match: 15. The germline CDR1 and CDR2 sequences are SGHVS and FNYEAQ. The CDR3 runs 16 residues. The CDR3 sequence is CASSLAASGISETQYF. The CDR3 DNA is TGTGCCAGCAGCCTCGCTGCTAGCGGGATTTCTGAAACGCAGTATTTT.

Comments on this clone: Other DNA sequences of this sample code for an identical CDR3. This chain uses TRBV6-2 or TRBV6-3 with TRBJ2-2; D is possibly TRBD1 (5 bases). In germline, CDR1 is MNHEY, CDR2 SVGEGT. The CDR3 extends over 14 amino acids. Deletions cut 2 bases from V and 1 base from J, with 5 bases between. The CDR3 region has the DNA TGTGCCAGCAGTTACCAGGGGAACACCGGGGAGCTGTTTTTT. Its translation is CASSYQGNTGELFF.

J is TRBJ1-5 and V is TRBV4-1; no definite D call. The V and J ends lost 1 base and 0 bases respectively, with 13 bases between them. The CDR3 extends over 17 amino acids. Per germline, CDR1 MGHRA and CDR2 YSYEKL. DNA of the CDR3: TGCGCCAGCAGCCAAGGTGGAGCCACCTATAGCAATCAGCCCCAGCATTTT. The encoded protein is CASSQGGATYSNQPQHF.

The rearrangement uses TRBV6-2 or TRBV6-3 and TRBJ1-1, with TRBD1 matching 7 bases. The CDR3 runs to 16 residues. In germline, CDR1 is MNHEY, CDR2 SVGEGT. V lost 2 bases, J lost 7 bases, and 13 bases stayed unmatched. CDR3 in amino acids: CASSYIQGEQWDEAFF. As DNA, the CDR3 is TGTGCCAGCAGTTACATCCAGGGGGAACAGTGGGATGAAGCTTTCTTT.

The chain employs TRBV4-2 and TRBJ1-5; TRBD1 matches 9 bases. Germline CDR1 is LGHNA and CDR2 is YNFKEQ. The CDR3 contains 15 residues. V was pared by 5 bases and J by 5 bases, with 7 bases of the junction left unmatched. In nucleotides, the CDR3 is TGTGCCAGCAGCACGGACAGGGGCGCAGATCAGCCCCAGCATTTT. It codes for CASSTDRGADQPQHF.

The gene calls are TRBV6-5 and TRBJ2-2; 11 bases align to TRBD2. Germline V lookup: CDR1 MNHEY, CDR2 SVGAGI. Trimming cost V 8 bases and J 6 bases; bases outside gene matches: 8. This CDR3 spans 15 amino acids. Here the CDR3 reads CASRGLAAGSGELFF. The CDR3 nucleotides are TGTGCCAGCCGGGGACTAGCGGCAGGATCCGGGGAGCTGTTTTTT.

The gene calls are TRBV27 and TRBJ1-6; D unclear. The CDR3 has 15 residues. In germline, CDR1 is MNHEY, CDR2 SMNVEV (reference sequence). V was clipped by 5 bases and J by 1 base, with 9 bases between them. For the CDR3, the DNA is TGTGCCAGCAGTGGAGCGGGGTCCTATAATTCACCCCTCCACTTT. Translation: CASSGAGSYNSPLHF.

This chain uses TRBV6-5 with TRBJ2-3, with 7 bases that match TRBD2. V dropped 8 bases and J dropped 0; count of bases not matched to a gene: 8. Germline lookup yields CDR1 MNHEY and CDR2 SVGAGI. The CDR3 length is 15 residues. The CDR3 DNA reads TGTGCCAGCGCCTTTAGCGGGCCTAGCACAGATACGCAGTATTTT. Its protein product is CASAFSGPSTDTQYF.

The chain carries TRBV5-4 and TRBJ1-1; D ambiguous. In germline, CDR1 is SGHNT, CDR2 YYREEE (reference sequence). V was trimmed by 0 bases and J by 1 base, leaving 7 bases between them. This CDR3 comprises 14 residues. The CDR3 region is CASSLEVGNTEAFF. Written as DNA, the CDR3 is TGTGCCAGCAGCTTGGAAGTCGGGAACACTGAAGCTTTCTTT.

On this clone: Additional DNA sequences in this sample encode the identical CDR3. The rearrangement uses TRBV5-1 and TRBJ2-7; the match to TRBD2 covers 8 bases. This CDR3 has 14 amino acids. The V segment lost 2 bases and the J segment 4 bases; nucleotides outside the gene matches: 5. The V gene's germline CDR1 is SGHRS and CDR2 YFSETQ. In nucleotides, the CDR3 is TGCGCCAGCAGCTTTGGGGCGGGAGGATACGAGCAGTACTTC. It codes for CASSFGAGGYEQYF.

The J gene is TRBJ1-2, the V gene TRBV30, with 9 bases matching TRBD1. This CDR3 has 15 residues. V was pared by 4 bases and J by 8 bases, with 14 bases of the junction left unmatched. Germline CDR1 reads GTSNPN; CDR2 reads SVGIG (reference sequence). The DNA for the CDR3 is TGTGCCTGGACCGAAAGATCCACAGGGGGCTGGGGCTACACCTTC. Translation gives CAWTERSTGGWGYTF.

The chain has TRBV7-2 and TRBJ2-7; 13 bases agree with TRBD2. The CDR3 is made up of 15 amino acids. CDR1 is SGHTA, CDR2 FQGNSA, per germline. J gave up 2 bases and V 4 bases, and 2 bases lay outside the gene matches. CDR3 DNA sequence: TGTGCCAGCAGCTCGGGACTAGCGGGGACCTACGAGCAGTACTTC. Residues: CASSSGLAGTYEQYF.

The rearrangement joins TRBV28 to TRBJ1-2; a possible D gene is TRBD1 (5 bases). Trimming shortened V by 5 bases and J by 4 bases, and 20 bases separated the two germline ends. The CDR3 is 16 residues long. Germline V gene sequence: CDR1 MDHEN, CDR2 SYDVKM. DNA of the CDR3: TGTGCCAGCAGTACGGACATCGGCCACAGTCCCTATGGCTACACCTTC. Translating gives CASSTDIGHSPYGYTF.

The J gene is TRBJ2-7, the V gene TRBV19; 12 positions match TRBD1. V was pared by 4 bases and J by 6 bases, with 4 bases of the junction left unmatched. Germline-derived CDR1 and CDR2 are LNHDA and SQIVND (reference sequence). The CDR3 extends over 14 amino acids. In nucleotides, the CDR3 is TGTGCCAGTAGTAGTGGGACAGGGGGCGCCGAGCAGTACTTC. Its translation is CASSSGTGGAEQYF.

The genes are TRBV5-4 and TRBJ2-7, with 9 bases that match TRBD2. This CDR3 has 15 amino acids. The ends lost 4 bases at V and 2 bases at J; junction bases unmatched: 7. Per germline, CDR1 SGHNT and CDR2 YYREEE (reference sequence). CDR3 loop: CASSPGLAVTYEQYF. CDR3 nucleotides: TGTGCCAGCAGCCCGGGACTAGCTGTAACCTACGAGCAGTACTTC.

This sequence joins TRBV6-5 and TRBJ2-7, with a weak D call TRBD2 (5 bases). In germline, CDR1 is MNHEY, CDR2 SVGAGI. The CDR3 runs 15 residues. V lost 2 bases to trimming and J lost 5 bases, with 16 bases between them. This CDR3 reads CASSYGNRGFNEQYF. The CDR3, as DNA: TGTGCCAGCAGTTACGGGAACAGAGGGTTCAACGAGCAGTACTTC.

This clone came up once. This sequence joins TRBV7-9 and TRBJ2-3; 13 bases are a match to TRBD2. The germline V gene has CDR1 SEHNR and CDR2 FQNEAQ (reference sequence). The CDR3 extends over 17 amino acids. The ends lost 6 bases at V and 0 bases at J; junction bases unmatched: 6. The CDR3 is CASRLTSGRPSTDTQYF. CDR3 in DNA: TGTGCCAGCAGGCTGACTAGCGGGAGGCCCAGCACAGATACGCAGTATTTT.